The rows below give T cell receptor beta chains drawn from one sample of a study of regulatory T cells in long-lasting Graves disease. TCRdb redid the calling of the multiplex PCR reads with MiXCR, one entry per CDR3 protein. The profile shows about 660,000 distinct CDR3 sequences, about 32% of them singletons. Here the sequenced sample was peripheral blood mononuclear cells (PBMCs), taken when the disease was refractory, from a patient treated with antithyroid drugs. These receptors were collected from a female donor with Graves disease. CDR3s include the opening cysteine and the closing phenylalanine or tryptophan. The D gene is left open where the match is weak. Size tells how often a clone was seen (once, few, many) or the class of an expanded clone, and some rows leave it out.

CDR3 DNA	CDR3 protein	clone size	D gene	V gene	J gene	CDR3 length
TGCGCCAGCAGCTTGGCAGGGGGGGAAGGCACTGAAGCTTTCTTT	CASSLAGGEGTEAFF	NA	TRBD1	TRBV5-1	TRBJ1-1	15
TGCAGTGCCGTACCCTGGAGAGCGGGAGTTAAGGAGACCCAGTACTTC	CSAVPWRAGVKETQYF	many	TRBD2	TRBV20-1	TRBJ2-5	16
TGTGCCAGCAGCCAGACCCAGAACACCGGGGAGCTGTTTTTT	CASSQTQNTGELFF	NA	NA	TRBV7-9	TRBJ2-2	14
TGTGCCAGCAGTCGTGGACTAGCGGGAGGGCAAACCGGGGAGCTGTTTTTT	CASSRGLAGGQTGELFF	few	TRBD2	TRBV6-1	TRBJ2-2	17
TGTGCCAGCAGTTCTTTGGGGGCCCAGTACTTC	CASSSLGAQYF	NA	NA	TRBV12-3/TRBV12-4	TRBJ2-5	11
TGTGCCTGGAGATCGCTAGCGGACTACAATGAGCAGTTCTTC	CAWRSLADYNEQFF	few	TRBD2	TRBV30	TRBJ2-1	14
TGTGCCAGCAGCAAACACGGCGAGCAGTACTTC	CASSKHGEQYF	few	NA	TRBV13	TRBJ2-7	11
TGTGCCATCAGTGAGTCGTCTGGAGCAGCTTTCTTT	CAISESSGAAFF	NA	NA	TRBV10-3	TRBJ1-1	12
TGCAGCGTCGCGGCCGCGTTCGTAGGAGCTTTCTTT	CSVAAAFVGAFF	NA	NA	TRBV29-1	TRBJ1-1	12
TGTGCCAGCAGCATACCGGGACAGGGGGATGAAAAACTGTTTTTT	CASSIPGQGDEKLFF	NA	TRBD1	TRBV2	TRBJ1-4	15
TGTGCCAGTAGGGGCAGGGAGGGAACTGAAGCTTTCTTT	CASRGREGTEAFF	NA	NA	TRBV19	TRBJ1-1	13
TGTGCCAGCAGTTCCCGTGTCGTGACCGGGGAGCTGTTTTTT	CASSSRVVTGELFF	many	NA	TRBV2	TRBJ2-2	14
TGCAGTGCGATCAAGGGACAGTTTAGCAATCAGCCCCAGCATTTT	CSAIKGQFSNQPQHF	NA	TRBD1	TRBV20-1	TRBJ1-5	15
TGTGCCAGTAGTAACCGGGACGCCGAAAAGCCAATGAACACTGAAGCTTTCTTT	CASSNRDAEKPMNTEAFF	NA	NA	TRBV19	TRBJ1-1	18
TGTGCCAGCAGCCAAGAGGGCCAGGGGACGGAGACCCAGTACTTC	CASSQEGQGTETQYF	NA	NA	TRBV14	TRBJ2-5	15
TGTGCCTGTGACCTTGGGGGGGTGGCGGGCAATCAGCCCCAGCATTTT	CACDLGGVAGNQPQHF	few	NA	TRBV30	TRBJ1-5	16
TGTGCCAGCAGCTTAGCAGCGGAGTATGGCTACACCTTC	CASSLAAEYGYTF	few	NA	TRBV7-9	TRBJ1-2	13
TGCAGTGCTCACCGGGAGGCGGCCGAGACCCAGTACTTC	CSAHREAAETQYF	few	TRBD2	TRBV20-1	TRBJ2-5	13
TGTGCCAGCAGCTCAGGCGGGACATCTTATGGCTACACCTTC	CASSSGGTSYGYTF	NA	NA	TRBV5-1	TRBJ1-2	14
TGTGCCAGCAGTGACGGATCATTGAGCTCCTACGAGCAGTACTTC	CASSDGSLSSYEQYF	NA	NA	TRBV6-1	TRBJ2-7	15
TGTGCCAGCAAACCGGGACAGGGGTTTGATTCACCCCTCCACTTT	CASKPGQGFDSPLHF	many	TRBD1	TRBV6-1	TRBJ1-6	15
TGTGCCATCAGTGCCGGGGCCGCTAGGTATGGCTACACCTTC	CAISAGAARYGYTF	NA	NA	TRBV10-3	TRBJ1-2	14
TGTGCCAGCAGTCGTGCTTCGACAAGGTACAGCTCCTACGAGCAGTACTTC	CASSRASTRYSSYEQYF	NA	NA	TRBV6-1	TRBJ2-7	17
TGTGCCACCCGTGCAGGGGCATATGGCAATCAGCCCCAGCATTTT	CATRAGAYGNQPQHF	NA	NA	TRBV24-1	TRBJ1-5	15
TGTGCCAGCAGCTTTGGTCCTAGCGGGAGCTACGAGCAGTACTTC	CASSFGPSGSYEQYF	NA	TRBD2	TRBV13	TRBJ2-7	15
TGTGCCAGCTCACCCATCCCTCTCGGACAGGGGATTTCTTCACCCCTCCACTTT	CASSPIPLGQGISSPLHF	NA	TRBD1	TRBV18	TRBJ1-6	18
TGCAGCGTTGAAGATGGGGGGAAACAGCCCCAGCATTTT	CSVEDGGKQPQHF	many	NA	TRBV29-1	TRBJ1-5	13
TGCGCCAGCAGATACCCATCACAGGGAGACTATGGCTACACCTTC	CASRYPSQGDYGYTF	NA	NA	TRBV5-1	TRBJ1-2	15
TGCGCCAGCAGCTTGTCCCCCGGGCTTGGAGGAGAAAAACTGTTTTTT	CASSLSPGLGGEKLFF	NA	NA	TRBV5-1	TRBJ1-4	16
TGCAGTGCTCAGGTGGCAGGGAAAAATGAGCAGTTCTTC	CSAQVAGKNEQFF	few	NA	TRBV20-1	TRBJ2-1	13
TGTGCCAGCAGCCGGACAGGCCAAACGTTTCTGGGGGCTTTCTTT	CASSRTGQTFLGAFF	many	TRBD1	TRBV12-3/TRBV12-4	TRBJ1-1	15
TGCAGTGCGAAGACAGGGAATCAGCCCCAGCATTTT	CSAKTGNQPQHF	many	TRBD1	TRBV20-1	TRBJ1-5	12
TGCGCCAGCGGACGATCTAGCGGGAGGGCCTTTGAGACCCAGTACTTC	CASGRSSGRAFETQYF	NA	TRBD2	TRBV5-1	TRBJ2-5	16
TGTGCCAGCAGTGAACGTCAAGGGGGACACAATGAGCAGTTCTTC	CASSERQGGHNEQFF	NA	NA	TRBV6-1	TRBJ2-1	15
TGTGCCAGCAGTTTATTAGCGGGGGCGAACACCGGGGAGCTGTTTTTT	CASSLLAGANTGELFF	few	TRBD2	TRBV27	TRBJ2-2	16
TGTGCCAGCAGTCGACCACTTCTAAACTATGGCTACACCTTC	CASSRPLLNYGYTF	NA	NA	TRBV12-3/TRBV12-4	TRBJ1-2	14
TGTGCCTGGACCCTGACAGGGGTGAACACTGAAGCTTTCTTT	CAWTLTGVNTEAFF	NA	TRBD1	TRBV30	TRBJ1-1	14
TGTGCCAGCAGTTCCGTGGTCAACACTGAAGCTTTCTTT	CASSSVVNTEAFF	many	NA	TRBV27	TRBJ1-1	13
TGTGCCAGCAGCCTGCCCCAGGGGGCGGGCTACACCTTC	CASSLPQGAGYTF	many	TRBD1	TRBV2	TRBJ1-2	13
TGTGCCAGCAGCCCCAACCCCGGGGAATTCCTTGGCTACACCTTC	CASSPNPGEFLGYTF	few	NA	TRBV9	TRBJ1-2	15
TGCGCCAGCAGCCAAGGGACAGGGGATCCGCCCCAGCATTTT	CASSQGTGDPPQHF	NA	TRBD1	TRBV4-1	TRBJ1-5	14
TGTGCCAGCAGCTCCTGGCAGGACCTGAACACTGAAGCTTTCTTT	CASSSWQDLNTEAFF	few	NA	TRBV11-2	TRBJ1-1	15
TGTGCCAGCAGTTTGGAGGGTATGAGGGGAAAACTGTTTTTT	CASSLEGMRGKLFF	few	NA	TRBV27	TRBJ1-4	14
TGTGCCAGCAGTGGCCGGGGTCAGAATCAGCCCCAGCATTTT	CASSGRGQNQPQHF	many	NA	TRBV2	TRBJ1-5	14
TGTGCCAGCAGTTTAATCCAAGGGACAGCCACTTACTATGGCTACACCTTC	CASSLIQGTATYYGYTF	few	TRBD1	TRBV12-3/TRBV12-4	TRBJ1-2	17
TGTGCCACCAAGGCAGGGGGGACCGGGGAGCTGTTTTTT	CATKAGGTGELFF	NA	NA	TRBV15	TRBJ2-2	13
TGTGCCAGCAGTTTGTCCCTAGGGCGGGGTACCTACGAGCAGTACTTC	CASSLSLGRGTYEQYF	NA	NA	TRBV28	TRBJ2-7	16
TGTGCCAGCAGTTTAGGGACGGGAGGAAACACCATATATTTT	CASSLGTGGNTIYF	NA	NA	TRBV28	TRBJ1-3	14
TGCAGTGCTATTAACCCGAACCTAGCCAAAAACATTCAGTACTTC	CSAINPNLAKNIQYF	few	NA	TRBV20-1	TRBJ2-4	15
TGCAGTGCTAGTCGGACTAGCGGGAGGGCCGGACAGACCCAGTACTTC	CSASRTSGRAGQTQYF	NA	TRBD2	TRBV20-1	TRBJ2-5	16
TGTGCCAGCAGTTTAGCGCAAAGTTCAGTTGAAGCTTTCTTT	CASSLAQSSVEAFF	few	NA	TRBV12-3/TRBV12-4	TRBJ1-1	14
TGCGCCAGCAGCTTGGGTATAGACCGTGGAAACACCATATATTTT	CASSLGIDRGNTIYF	NA	NA	TRBV5-1	TRBJ1-3	15
TGTGCCAGCAGCGCATGGCAGGGGGCCTCGGAGACCCAGTACTTC	CASSAWQGASETQYF	few	TRBD1	TRBV6-1	TRBJ2-5	15
TGCGCCAGCAGCTTGCTGAGTTTACAGGGAACCACTGAAGCTTTCTTT	CASSLLSLQGTTEAFF	few	NA	TRBV5-1	TRBJ1-1	16
TGTGCCAGCAGCTGGAGGGGGTTAGGCTACGAGCAGTACTTC	CASSWRGLGYEQYF	NA	NA	TRBV13	TRBJ2-7	14